This T cell receptor beta chain was recorded in a study of shared clonotypes between healthy human individuals. Study in general: The donor pool was made up of a couple of women and a few men aged 18 to 49.

The CDR3 has 16 amino acids. The germline V gene encodes CDR1 SGHRS and CDR2 YFSETQ. V gave up 2 bases and J gave up 3 bases; unmatched junction bases: 5. With CCR7-negative CD45RA+ TemRA cells, CD45RO+ cells were combined in CD8 memory. Sequencing used immunoSEQ multiplex PCR; TCRdb keeps in-frame clones, though not all of them. The sample carries 600,000 to 750,000 clones, 80% to 95% recorded once. This chain links TRBV5-1 with TRBJ2-2; TRBD2 matches 9 bases. Sample: memory CD8+ T cells from PBMCs. Subset described: CD45RO+ cells pooled with CCR7-negative TemRA cells. The TCR sequence derives from a man younger than 30 in good health. Some clones in this sample may be carry-over from other donors' samples. CDR3 loop: CASSFSGRGDTGELFF. The CDR3 DNA reads as TGCGCCAGCAGCTTTAGCGGGAGAGGGGACACCGGGGAGCTGTTTTTT. Full variable domain (outside the CDR3, taken from reference TRBV5-1 and TRBJ2-2): KAGVTQTPRYLIKTRGQQVTLSCSPISGHRSVSWYQQTPGQGLQFLFEYFSETQRNKGNFPGRFSGRQFSNSRSEMNVSTLELGDSALYLCASSFSGRGDTGELFFGEGSRLTVL.